This note documents a single TCR beta chain sequence. Looked up from germline, CDR1 is MGHRA and CDR2 is YSYEKL. V was trimmed by 4 bases and J by 4 bases, leaving 10 bases between them. The CDR3 loop spans 13 amino acids. Sequenced by immunoSEQ multiplex PCR; TCRdb stores in-frame clones only, minus some. Altogether under 45,000 clones are present, approximately 84% being singletons, with the ten largest covering 5.5%. This record belongs to a study of sequential checkpoint blockade in melanoma. Treatment described: randomized to nivolumab then ipilimumab (arm A) or the reverse (arm B). PBMC sorting kept live CD3+CD8+ cells without CD19 or CD56.

Specimen: CD8+ T cells sorted from blood (inferred from file names), collected from a patient given nivolumab and ipilimumab in sequence. This TCR came from a human donor with melanoma. J is TRBJ2-5 and V is TRBV4-1; the D gene is possibly TRBD2 (5 bases). DNA of the CDR3: TGCGCCAGCAGCCTACTAGAGGGAGAGACCCAGTACTTC. It codes for CASSLLEGETQYF.